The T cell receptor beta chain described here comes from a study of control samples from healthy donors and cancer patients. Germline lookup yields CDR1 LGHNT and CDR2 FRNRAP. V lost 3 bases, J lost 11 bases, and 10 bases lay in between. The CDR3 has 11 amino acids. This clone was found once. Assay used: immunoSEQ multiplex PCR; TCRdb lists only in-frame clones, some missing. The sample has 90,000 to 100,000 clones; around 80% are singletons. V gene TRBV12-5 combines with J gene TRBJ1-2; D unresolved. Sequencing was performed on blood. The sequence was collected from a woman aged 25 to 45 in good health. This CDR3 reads CASGFGDEYTF. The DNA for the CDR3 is TGTGCTAGTGGTTTCGGGGATGAGTACACCTTC.